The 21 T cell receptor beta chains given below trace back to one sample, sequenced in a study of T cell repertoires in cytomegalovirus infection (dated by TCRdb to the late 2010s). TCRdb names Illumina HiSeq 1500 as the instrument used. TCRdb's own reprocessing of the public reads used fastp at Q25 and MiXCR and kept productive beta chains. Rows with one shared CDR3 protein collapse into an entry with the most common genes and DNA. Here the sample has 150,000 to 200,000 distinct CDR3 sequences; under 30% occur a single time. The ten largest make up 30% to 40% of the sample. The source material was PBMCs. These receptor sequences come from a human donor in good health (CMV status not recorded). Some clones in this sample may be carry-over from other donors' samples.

CDR3 in DNA: TGTGCCAGCAGCTTAGGGAGGGACAGTGAGTTCCAACATGAGCAGTTCTTC. Translated: CASSLGRDSEFQHEQFF. The chain couples TRBV7-2 to TRBJ2-1; D is possibly TRBD1 (7 bases). The V gene lost 1 base and the J gene lost 8 bases, with 21 bases spanning the gap. The CDR3 totals 17 residues. Germline CDR1 reads SGHTA; CDR2 reads FQGNSA.

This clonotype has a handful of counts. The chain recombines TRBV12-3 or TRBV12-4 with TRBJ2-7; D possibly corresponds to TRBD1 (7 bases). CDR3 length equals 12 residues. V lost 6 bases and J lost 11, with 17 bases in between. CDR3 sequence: CASSPGGQEKYF. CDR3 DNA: TGTGCCAGCAGCCCAGGGGGGCAGGAAAAGTACTTC.

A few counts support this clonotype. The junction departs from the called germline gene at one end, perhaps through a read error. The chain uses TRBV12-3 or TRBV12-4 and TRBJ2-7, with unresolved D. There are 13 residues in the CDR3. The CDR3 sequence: CASSLLRSSEQYF. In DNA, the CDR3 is TGTGCCAGCAGTTTGCTCCGGTCCTCCGAGCAGTACTTC.

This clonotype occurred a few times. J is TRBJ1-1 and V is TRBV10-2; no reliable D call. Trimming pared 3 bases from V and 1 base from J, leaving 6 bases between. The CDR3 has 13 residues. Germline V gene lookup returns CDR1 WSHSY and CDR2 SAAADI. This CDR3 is CASSEGRNTEAFF. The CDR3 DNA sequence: TGCGCCAGCAGTGAAGGCCGGAACACTGAAGCTTTCTTT.

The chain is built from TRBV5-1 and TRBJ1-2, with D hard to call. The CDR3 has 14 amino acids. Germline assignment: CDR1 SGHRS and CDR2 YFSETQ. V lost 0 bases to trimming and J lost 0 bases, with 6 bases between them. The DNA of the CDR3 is TGCGCCAGCAGCTTGGTTCCTACTAACTATGGCTACACCTTC. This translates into CASSLVPTNYGYTF.

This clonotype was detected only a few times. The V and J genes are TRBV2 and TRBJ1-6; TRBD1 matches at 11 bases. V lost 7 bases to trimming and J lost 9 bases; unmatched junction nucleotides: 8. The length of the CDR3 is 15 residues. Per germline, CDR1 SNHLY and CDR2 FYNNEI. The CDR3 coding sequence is TGTGCCAGCACCATAGGACAGGGGGCCAGTTCACCCCTCCACTTT. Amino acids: CASTIGQGASSPLHF.

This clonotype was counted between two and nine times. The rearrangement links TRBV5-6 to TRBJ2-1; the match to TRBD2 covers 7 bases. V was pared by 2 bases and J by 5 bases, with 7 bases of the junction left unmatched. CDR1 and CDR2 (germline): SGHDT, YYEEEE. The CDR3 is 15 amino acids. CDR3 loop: CASSFRDYGDNEQFF. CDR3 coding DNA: TGTGCCAGCAGCTTCAGGGACTACGGAGACAATGAGCAGTTCTTC.

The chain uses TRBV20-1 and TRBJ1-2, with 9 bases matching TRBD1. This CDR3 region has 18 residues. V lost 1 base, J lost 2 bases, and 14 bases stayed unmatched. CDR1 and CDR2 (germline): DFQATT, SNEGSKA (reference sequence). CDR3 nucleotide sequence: TGCAGTGCTAGAGGCCCCCCCGGACAGGGGAGAGGAAACTATGGCTACACCTTC. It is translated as CSARGPPGQGRGNYGYTF.

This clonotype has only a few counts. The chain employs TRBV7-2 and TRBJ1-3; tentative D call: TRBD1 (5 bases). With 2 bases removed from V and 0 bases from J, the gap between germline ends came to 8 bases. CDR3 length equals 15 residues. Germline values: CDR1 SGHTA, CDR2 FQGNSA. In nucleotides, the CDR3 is TGTGCCAGCAGCTTACAGGGTGGCTCTGGAAACACCATATATTTT. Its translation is CASSLQGGSGNTIYF.

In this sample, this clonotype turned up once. The CDR3 protein is CASESGLAFPDTQYF. The DNA for the CDR3 is TGTGCCAGCGAGTCGGGACTAGCGTTCCCAGATACGCAGTATTTT. The V and J genes are TRBV2 and TRBJ2-3; the match to TRBD2 covers 10 bases. V dropped 8 bases and J dropped 4; count of bases not matched to a gene: 9. Germline-derived CDR1 and CDR2 are SNHLY and FYNNEI. The CDR3 is 15 residues long.

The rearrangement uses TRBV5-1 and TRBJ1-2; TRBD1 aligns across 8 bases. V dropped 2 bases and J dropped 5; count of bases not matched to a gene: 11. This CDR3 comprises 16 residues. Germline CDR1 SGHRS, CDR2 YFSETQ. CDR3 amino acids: CASSFGFQGASYGYTF. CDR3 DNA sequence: TGCGCCAGCAGCTTTGGATTCCAGGGGGCCTCGTATGGCTACACCTTC. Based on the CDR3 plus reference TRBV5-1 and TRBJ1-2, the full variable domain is KAGVTQTPRYLIKTRGQQVTLSCSPISGHRSVSWYQQTPGQGLQFLFEYFSETQRNKGNFPGRFSGRQFSNSRSEMNVSTLELGDSALYLCASSFGFQGASYGYTFGSGTRLTVV.

The CDR3 nucleotides read TGTGCCAGCAGCCCCCAGTATGGGGGAAGGGATCGCTACACCTTC. Translating gives CASSPQYGGRDRYTF. This chain connects TRBV7-2 to TRBJ1-2; a possible D gene is TRBD1 (5 bases). CDR1 is SGHTA, CDR2 FQGNSA, per germline. The CDR3 length is 15 residues. The V gene lost 5 bases and the J gene lost 9 bases, with 22 bases spanning the gap.

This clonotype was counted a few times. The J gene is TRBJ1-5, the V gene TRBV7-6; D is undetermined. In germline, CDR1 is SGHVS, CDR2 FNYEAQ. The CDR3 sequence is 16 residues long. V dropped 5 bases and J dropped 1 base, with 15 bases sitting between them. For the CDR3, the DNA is TGTGCCAGCAGCCCTCGGAGGGAGGACAGCAATCAGCCCCAGCATTTT. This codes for CASSPRREDSNQPQHF.

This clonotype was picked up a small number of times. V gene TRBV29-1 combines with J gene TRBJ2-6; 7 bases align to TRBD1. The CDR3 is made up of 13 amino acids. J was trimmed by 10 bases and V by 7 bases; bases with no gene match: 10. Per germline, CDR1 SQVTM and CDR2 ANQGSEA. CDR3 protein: CSATGTAMNVLTF. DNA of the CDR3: TGCAGCGCTACCGGGACAGCCATGAACGTCCTGACTTTC.

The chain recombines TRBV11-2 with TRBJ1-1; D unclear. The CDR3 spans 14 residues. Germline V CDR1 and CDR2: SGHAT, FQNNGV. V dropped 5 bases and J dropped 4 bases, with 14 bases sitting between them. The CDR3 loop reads CASSVKRVPTEAFF. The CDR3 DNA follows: TGTGCCAGCAGCGTGAAGCGGGTGCCCACTGAAGCTTTCTTT.

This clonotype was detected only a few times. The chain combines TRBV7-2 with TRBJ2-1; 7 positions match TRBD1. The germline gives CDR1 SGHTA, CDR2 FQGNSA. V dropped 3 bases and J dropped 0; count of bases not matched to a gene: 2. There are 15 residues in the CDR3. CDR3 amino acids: CASSLNRGSYNEQFF. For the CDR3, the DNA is TGTGCCAGCAGCTTGAACAGGGGCTCCTACAATGAGCAGTTCTTC.

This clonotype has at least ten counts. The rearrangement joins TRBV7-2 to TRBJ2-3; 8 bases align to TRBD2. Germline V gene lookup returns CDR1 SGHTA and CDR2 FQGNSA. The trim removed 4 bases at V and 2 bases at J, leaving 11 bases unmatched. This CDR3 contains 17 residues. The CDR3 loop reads CASSSPRGGLTTDTQYF. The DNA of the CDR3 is TGTGCCAGCAGCTCCCCCCGGGGGGGCCTTACCACAGATACGCAGTATTTT. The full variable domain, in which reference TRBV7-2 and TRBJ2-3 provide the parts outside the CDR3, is GAGVSQSPSNKVTEKGKDVELRCDPISGHTALYWYRQSLGQGLEFLIYFQGNSAPDKSGLPSDRFSAERTGGSVSTLTIQRTQQEDSAVYLCASSSPRGGLTTDTQYFGPGTRLTVL.

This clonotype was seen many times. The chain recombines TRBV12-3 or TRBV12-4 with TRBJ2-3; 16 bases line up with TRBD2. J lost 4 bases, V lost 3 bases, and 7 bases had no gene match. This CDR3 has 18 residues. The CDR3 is CASSFPGTSGGAPDTQYF. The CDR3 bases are TGTGCCAGCAGTTTCCCTGGGACTAGCGGGGGGGCGCCAGATACGCAGTATTTT.

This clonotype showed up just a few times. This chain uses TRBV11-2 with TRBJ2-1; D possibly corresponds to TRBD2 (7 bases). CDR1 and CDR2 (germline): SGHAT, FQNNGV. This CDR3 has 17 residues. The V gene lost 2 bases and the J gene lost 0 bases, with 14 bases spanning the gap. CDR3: CASSLRGAAVSYNEQFF. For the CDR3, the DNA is TGTGCCAGCAGCTTACGGGGGGCGGCCGTCTCCTACAATGAGCAGTTCTTC.

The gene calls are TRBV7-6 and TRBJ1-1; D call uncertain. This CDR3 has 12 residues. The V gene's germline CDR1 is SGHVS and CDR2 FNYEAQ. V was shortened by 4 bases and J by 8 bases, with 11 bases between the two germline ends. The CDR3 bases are TGTGCCAGCAGCTCGCACCGGGAGGAAGCTTTCTTT. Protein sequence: CASSSHREEAFF.

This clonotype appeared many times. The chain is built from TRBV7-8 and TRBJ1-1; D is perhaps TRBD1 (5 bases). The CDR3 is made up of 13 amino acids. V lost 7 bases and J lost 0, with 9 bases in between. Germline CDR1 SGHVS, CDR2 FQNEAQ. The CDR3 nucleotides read TGTGCCAGCACCCAAGGGGTGAACACTGAAGCTTTCTTT. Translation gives CASTQGVNTEAFF.